Included here is one T cell receptor beta chain sequence, with context. Unmatched junction bases numbered 2, after V lost 1 base and J lost 2 bases. There are 17 residues in the CDR3. Germline V lookup: CDR1 LGHNA, CDR2 YNFKEQ. Use of 60 Vbeta and 13 Jbeta primers characterized the PCR. The data were produced by immunoSEQ multiplex PCR, yet TCRdb's version contains in-frame clones alone and is incomplete. This sample's table has 85,000 to 90,000 clones. This sample was taken from a study of cytomegalovirus exposure and HLA in healthy donors. Background on the study: Findings of an earlier analysis included 110 million or so unique TCR beta sequences from 200 million or so T cells.

The sample taken for sequencing was PBMCs. V and J are TRBV4-2 and TRBJ2-2, with 12 bases fitting TRBD1. The clonotype was recovered from a man aged 45 to 65 in good health and CMV-seropositive. Here the CDR3 reads CASSQAGTGGNTGELFF. The CDR3, as DNA: TGTGCCAGCAGCCAAGCAGGGACAGGGGGCAACACCGGGGAGCTGTTTTTT.